One sample yielded the 4 T cell receptor beta chains listed below, sequenced in a study of blood T cell repertoires in COVID-19. Measured with immunoSEQ multiplex PCR; TCRdb has only the in-frame clones, and not every one. There are around 190,000 clones in the sample; 88% occur only once, and about 8.4% lies in the top ten. What was sequenced was PBMCs or T cells enriched from blood (not recorded which). Receptors originate from a woman aged 18 to 35 who had recovered from COVID-19.

This sequence joins TRBV10-3 and TRBJ2-1, with D perhaps TRBD2 (6 bases). The CDR3 has 15 amino acids. Trimming removed 4 bases from V and 5 bases from J, with 15 bases in between. CDR1 is ENHRY, CDR2 SYGVKD, per germline. This CDR3 reads CAISGPERENNEQFF. Written as DNA, the CDR3 is TGTGCCATCAGTGGCCCCGAACGGGAGAACAATGAGCAGTTCTTC.

The CDR3 nucleotides read TGTGCCAGCAGCCAAGATAGTTCCACGTGGGCAAGGGAGCAGTACTTC. Encoded protein: CASSQDSSTWAREQYF. The chain carries TRBV4-2 and TRBJ2-7, with D unresolved. With 0 bases removed from V and 7 bases from J, the gap between germline ends came to 19 bases. CDR3 length equals 16 residues. CDR1 and CDR2 from the germline V gene are LGHNA and YNFKEQ.

The genes are TRBV7-2 and TRBJ1-2; 7 bases are a match to TRBD1. This CDR3 comprises 16 residues. The V gene end was trimmed by 6 bases and the J gene end by 1 base; junction bases not matched to a gene: 11. From germline, CDR1 is SGHTA and CDR2 FQGNSA. The CDR3, as DNA: TGTGCCAGCAGTTCACAGCGGACAGGACTTAACTATGGCTACACCTTC. Its translation: CASSSQRTGLNYGYTF.

V and J are TRBV27 and TRBJ2-1, with TRBD2 identical over 8 bases. Unmatched junction bases numbered 13, after V lost 7 bases and J lost 8 bases. This CDR3 region has 15 residues. Germline assignment: CDR1 MNHEY and CDR2 SMNVEV (reference sequence). This CDR3 reads CASKPAGLGVDEQFF. The CDR3 DNA is TGTGCCAGCAAACCCGCGGGACTAGGGGTCGATGAGCAGTTCTTC.